This entry features one T cell receptor (beta chain) sequence. The sample is drawn from a study of T cell responses to AZD1222 COVID-19 vaccine. Sequencing used immunoSEQ multiplex PCR; TCRdb keeps in-frame clones, though not all of them. Of 84,000 or so clones in the sample, nearly 90% were seen once. This sequence was found in an adult in good health. Source: peripheral blood, taken on day 0 of MenACWY control vaccination.

In nucleotides, the CDR3 is TGTGCCAGCAGCTTAAAAGTCGAAGGACAGGGTGACCACGAGCAGTACTTC. The encoded protein is CASSLKVEGQGDHEQYF. The gene calls are TRBV7-3 and TRBJ2-7; TRBD1 agrees at 8 bases. The germline V gene encodes CDR1 SGHTA and CDR2 FQGTGA. CDR3 length equals 17 residues. V shed 1 base, J shed 5 bases, and the junction held 13 bases outside the gene matches.